A selection of T cell receptor beta chains follows, all from one sample in a study of T cells after posttransplantation cyclophosphamide. The method was immunoSEQ multiplex PCR; TCRdb's version includes in-frame clones alone and lacks a portion of them. The sample shows around 17,000 clones, about 82% of them seen only once. The sequenced sample was PBMCs, obtained around 410 days after allogeneic stem cell transplant with calcineurin inhibitor and methotrexate. The receptors here all came from a male patient aged 25-45 years who received an allogeneic stem cell transplant from an unrelated donor, was CMV-positive, and had acute and chronic GVHD. The T cells may come from the graft donor. Each CDR3 is given with its conserved first and last residue. A D gene is named only where the DNA matches it firmly. The size entry is marked missing in some rows and otherwise reads once, few, many or a size class.

v_gene: TRBV19
d_gene: TRBD1
abundance: few
j_gene: TRBJ1-4
CDR3nt: TGTGCCAGTAGACGCCGGGACAGGGAGCCTAATGAAAAACTGTTTTTT
CDR3aa: CASRRRDREPNEKLFF

v_gene: TRBV18
d_gene: -
abundance: few
j_gene: TRBJ1-5
CDR3nt: TGTGCCAGCTCACCACTTGGGCCCCTTGGCGGCAATCAGCCCCAGCATTTT
CDR3aa: CASSPLGPLGGNQPQHF

v_gene: TRBV6-5
d_gene: TRBD1
abundance: -
j_gene: TRBJ1-4
CDR3nt: TGTGCCAGCAGTGCGGACAGGGTGAGGGAAAAACTGTTTTTT
CDR3aa: CASSADRVREKLFF

v_gene: TRBV7-9
d_gene: -
abundance: -
j_gene: TRBJ2-1
CDR3nt: TGTGCCAGCAGCTTTCCCGGGAGCTCCTACAATGAGCAGTTCTTC
CDR3aa: CASSFPGSSYNEQFF

v_gene: TRBV9
d_gene: TRBD1
abundance: once
j_gene: TRBJ1-1
CDR3nt: TGTGCCAGCAGCCCCCAGCAGGGGGCGAACACTGAAGCTTTCTTT
CDR3aa: CASSPQQGANTEAFF

v_gene: TRBV4-3
d_gene: TRBD2
abundance: -
j_gene: TRBJ2-7
CDR3nt: TGCGCCAGCAGCCGGTACGGGGGGGGCTACGAGCAGTACTTC
CDR3aa: CASSRYGGGYEQYF

v_gene: TRBV6-5
d_gene: -
abundance: -
j_gene: TRBJ1-1
CDR3nt: TGTGCCAGCAGTTACCGCCCCAGGGTAAAGAACACTGAAGCTTTCTTT
CDR3aa: CASSYRPRVKNTEAFF

v_gene: TRBV6-5
d_gene: -
abundance: -
j_gene: TRBJ1-3
CDR3nt: TGTGCCAGCAGTTACTCAGAGTCTGGAAACACCATATATTTT
CDR3aa: CASSYSESGNTIYF

v_gene: TRBV6-4
d_gene: -
abundance: -
j_gene: TRBJ2-3
CDR3nt: TGTGCCAGCAGAGAGCAGGGACTGAGTTCAGATACGCAGTATTTT
CDR3aa: CASREQGLSSDTQYF

v_gene: TRBV5-6
d_gene: TRBD1
abundance: once
j_gene: TRBJ1-1
CDR3nt: TGTGCCAGCAGCCGGACAGGACAGGGAACGGGGAACACTGAAGCTTTCTTT
CDR3aa: CASSRTGQGTGNTEAFF

v_gene: TRBV2
d_gene: -
abundance: -
j_gene: TRBJ1-1
CDR3nt: TGTGCCAGCAGTGAAGGGTACCCAGACATGAACACTGAAGCTTTCTTT
CDR3aa: CASSEGYPDMNTEAFF

v_gene: TRBV27
d_gene: -
abundance: -
j_gene: TRBJ2-1
CDR3nt: TGTGCCAGCAGTCCCGGACAGTATGCTGAGCAGTTCTTC
CDR3aa: CASSPGQYAEQFF

v_gene: TRBV27
d_gene: TRBD1
abundance: -
j_gene: TRBJ2-3
CDR3nt: TGTGCCAGCAGCCGTCTGGCGGCAGGGGGCCTAGATACGCAGTATTTT
CDR3aa: CASSRLAAGGLDTQYF

v_gene: TRBV11-2
d_gene: TRBD1
abundance: -
j_gene: TRBJ2-1
CDR3nt: TGTGCCAGCAGCTTAGGTTTGGGACAGGGGACCCCCTACAATGAGCAGTTCTTC
CDR3aa: CASSLGLGQGTPYNEQFF